This note documents a single TCR beta chain sequence. This receptor's antigen is unknown. Relative to the germline gene, one junction end is altered; a read error may explain this. The ophthalmopathy patients had moderately to severely active disease, with a Clinical Activity Score of 3 or higher, a NOSPECS grade of 4 or higher, and a disease duration of less than 3 months. Patients with other autoimmune diseases, uncontrolled infections, pregnancy or lactation were excluded. Diagnosis was based on clinical symptoms, serum thyroxine, TRAb, thyroid ultrasound and orbital computed tomography. Ficoll-Paque density gradient centrifugation was used to isolate PBMCs from around 10 ml of fresh peripheral blood. Total RNA was extracted using Trizol reagent, and RNA quality was checked on an Agilent 2100 Bioanalyzer. For repertoire sequencing, the TCR beta CDR3 regions were amplified from RNA transcripts. The first round was an RT-PCR using HTBI primers with the Qiagen OneStep RT-PCR kit, and this first round was followed by a second-round multiplex PCR, then size selection and purification. Sequencing of the libraries was carried out on an Illumina HiSeq2000 in paired-end mode with 100 bp reads. The study's processing was this. SOAPnuke was used for read processing, and reads with adapters, uncalled bases, a mean Phred below 15, or no exact constant-primer or identifier match were discarded. COPE v1.2.5 was used to merge the high-quality paired reads. Each unique nucleotide sequence was defined as a clonotype, and clonotypes were aligned to IMGT TRB V, D and J references with MiTCR v1.1. The analysis was limited to V-J combinations with a frequency above 0.0001, which together covered roughly 99% of the repertoires. A TCR clonal expansion and chaos score per V-J combination was defined as the ratio of F50 clonal expansion to chaos observed in the TCRdist matrix. Welch's t-statistics and random forest were used to reduce features to 13 V-J combinations, which were fed into a naive Bayes classifier. Thyroid-blood repertoire similarity was quantified with the Morisita-Horn index. TCRdb passed the public sequencing reads through fastp at Q25 and MiXCR, retaining productive beta sequences. Identical CDR3 proteins give one entry, which carries the most common genes and DNA. TCRdb, not the original authors, processed these V and J calls. The sample table contains about 480,000 distinct CDR3 sequences; only one count was recorded for approximately 15% of them. Of the sample, 9.5% to 10% falls within the top ten clones.

The sample belongs to a study of Graves' ophthalmopathy and Graves' hyperthyroidism listed by TCRdb under 2018. About the investigation overall: Peripheral blood samples were taken at the time of initial diagnosis, before any treatment was given. The study used signatures of the TCR beta repertoire to tell Graves' ophthalmopathy apart from Graves' hyperthyroidism and to predict which patients would progress to ophthalmopathy. An independent validation cohort comprised roughly 20 hyperthyroidism patients and 15 to 17 patients who later progressed from hyperthyroidism to ophthalmopathy. The approximately 90 discovery patients were randomly split 7:3 into training and test sets. Following sample collection, hyperthyroidism patients were given methimazole at a starting dose of 30 mg daily, and ophthalmopathy patients were given high-dose intravenous methylprednisolone. In total, under 150 blood samples were TCR-sequenced: 40 to 45 ophthalmopathy, some 75 hyperthyroidism and about 17 hyperthyroidism-to-ophthalmopathy patients. In more than 5 hyperthyroidism patients, the T-cell repertoire of thyroid tissue was compared with the T-cell repertoire of blood. To explore V-J signatures that separate ophthalmopathy from hyperthyroidism, a discovery set of approximately 100 patients was enrolled, consisting of about 41 with ophthalmopathy and around 57 with stable hyperthyroidism.

The study at large found these results: Ophthalmopathy was separated from stable hyperthyroidism by the 13-signature model with about 85% sensitivity and less than 82% specificity in cross-validation and with 80%/75% in the test set. In validation, the model predicted ophthalmopathy progression with less than 71% sensitivity and 72.22% specificity; about a dozen predicted patients were CT-confirmed with GO in a median of about 7.1 months. Most expanded thyroid clonotypes with a frequency above 0.001 also appeared in blood, which suggests that blood repertoires may reflect the immune response in the thyroid. Sample size was not statistically predetermined, and group allocation was not concealed from the investigators.

Sequenced material: blood. This TCR came from a woman in her twenties or thirties with Graves' ophthalmopathy. Donor details come from another sample of the same person, matched by shared clones.

CDR3 region: CATSRDREGSLLHF. In nucleotide form, the sequence is TGTGCCACCAGCAGAGACAGGGAGGGTTCACTCCTCCACTTT. The sequence joins TRBV15 to TRBJ1-6; the D gene is perhaps TRBD1, on 5 matching bases. The CDR3 has 14 amino acids, counting the end cysteine and phenylalanine. The read is trimmed to its CDR3 DNA, 42 bases read in frame from base 1. CDR1 and CDR2 are read off the germline V gene (reference sequence) as LNHNV and YYDKDF.